Below, one T cell receptor beta chain is given with its context. The antigen remains unidentified. This table comes from immunoSEQ multiplex PCR, and its TCRdb copy is limited to in-frame clones, with some not included. Among 120,000 to 150,000 clones listed, nearly 80% were seen once. These data come from a study of PD-1 blockade in classical Hodgkin lymphoma. Study results and limitations: As was reported, newly diagnosed patients showed lower baseline TCR diversity than healthy donors did.

Following autologous stem cell transplantation, relapse occurred in every patient, and exposure to brentuximab vedotin varied. Trimming pared 5 bases from V and 9 bases from J, leaving 14 bases between. CDR1 is MDHEN, CDR2 SYDVKM, per germline. CDR3 length: 12 amino acids. This TCR came from a human donor with classical Hodgkin lymphoma. The source was peripheral blood mononuclear cells (PBMCs), collected before the second cycle of nivolumab. The chain couples TRBV28 to TRBJ2-7; possible D gene TRBD2, 5 bases. The CDR3 nucleotides are TGTGCCAGCAGTCCCGGACGGGGAGCGCAGTACTTC. This sequence encodes CASSPGRGAQYF. The entire variable domain, with the rest obtained from reference TRBV28 and TRBJ2-7, is as follows: DVKVTQSSRYLVKRTGEKVFLECVQDMDHENMFWYRQDPGLGLRLIYFSYDVKMKEKGDIPEGYSVSREKKERFSLILESASTNQTSMYLCASSPGRGAQYFGPGTRLTVT.